One sample yielded the 27 T cell receptor beta chains listed below, sequenced in a study of somatic mutations in T cells in chronic GVHD. Profiled with immunoSEQ multiplex PCR; TCRdb holds only in-frame clones, not every one. The sample yields 11,000 to 15,000 clones, roughly three quarters seen once. Input material: Vbeta20-negative CD4+ T cells from blood. Receptors originate from a male patient in his forties or fifties with chronic graft-versus-host disease. Among the T cells, some may be from the graft donor.

In its sample, this clone was seen a few times. The chain combines TRBV7-2 with TRBJ2-5; D call uncertain. The V gene's germline CDR1 is SGHTA and CDR2 FQGNSA. The V gene lost 6 bases and the J gene lost 2 bases, with 13 bases spanning the gap. The CDR3 loop spans 14 amino acids. CDR3 DNA: TGTGCCAGCAGGAGGTCGCATGGGCAAGAGACCCAGTACTTC. Translated, it gives CASRRSHGQETQYF. Using reference TRBV7-2 and TRBJ2-5 for the parts outside the CDR3, the full variable domain is GAGVSQSPSNKVTEKGKDVELRCDPISGHTALYWYRQSLGQGLEFLIYFQGNSAPDKSGLPSDRFSAERTGGSVSTLTIQRTQQEDSAVYLCASRRSHGQETQYFGPGTRLLVL.

The rearrangement links TRBV2 to TRBJ2-7; unclear D gene. Trimming removed 10 bases from V and 1 base from J, with 17 bases in between. Germline V lookup: CDR1 SNHLY, CDR2 FYNNEI. The CDR3 is 14 amino acids. The chain's CDR3 is CATKSVITSYEQYF. The CDR3 coding sequence is TGTGCCACCAAAAGTGTCATTACATCCTACGAGCAGTACTTC. The whole variable domain, remainder taken from reference TRBV2 and TRBJ2-7, is EPEVTQTPSHQVTQMGQEVILRCVPISNHLYFYWYRQILGQKVEFLVSFYNNEISEKSEIFDDQFSVERPDGSNFTLKIRSTKLEDSAMYFCATKSVITSYEQYFGPGTRLTVT.

This clone was seen more than once but under ten times. V and J are TRBV7-6 and TRBJ1-5; 7 nucleotides align to TRBD1. This CDR3 comprises 15 residues. CDR1 SGHVS and CDR2 FNYEAQ come from the germline V gene. The J segment lost 2 bases and the V segment lost 1 base, leaving 2 bases of the junction unmatched. Written as DNA, the CDR3 is TGTGCCAGCAGCTTAGATCAGGGGGGCAATCAGCCCCAGCATTTT. The encoded protein is CASSLDQGGNQPQHF.

This chain links TRBV19 with TRBJ1-2; 8 bases agree with TRBD1. Germline lookup yields CDR1 LNHDA and CDR2 SQIVND (reference sequence). This CDR3 contains 14 residues. V was pared by 4 bases and J by 4 bases, with 5 bases of the junction left unmatched. The DNA for the CDR3 is TGTGCCAGTAGTAGGGGACAGGAAGCCTATGGCTACACCTTC. This codes for CASSRGQEAYGYTF.

V and J are TRBV7-2 and TRBJ1-3, with a possible D match to TRBD1 (5 bases). The V gene lost 1 base and the J gene lost 10 bases, with 17 bases spanning the gap. The CDR3 is made up of 15 amino acids. Germline CDR1 SGHTA, CDR2 FQGNSA. The CDR3 loop reads CASSLESGKWGTIYF. The CDR3 bases are TGTGCCAGCAGCTTAGAGTCAGGGAAGTGGGGAACCATATATTTT.

This clone came up once. The chain recombines TRBV7-9 with TRBJ1-2, with TRBD1 identical over 7 bases. V was pared by 5 bases and J by 4 bases, with 7 bases of the junction left unmatched. CDR3 size: 14 residues. Germline V gene data show CDR1 as SEHNR and CDR2 as FQNEAQ (reference sequence). In DNA form, the CDR3 reads TGTGCCAGCAGCGATTCCGGGACAGTCTATGGCTACACCTTC. It yields the protein CASSDSGTVYGYTF.

This clone has a handful of counts. The genes are TRBV5-4 and TRBJ2-1; a possible D gene is TRBD1 (7 bases). The germline gives CDR1 SGHNT, CDR2 YYREEE (reference sequence). The CDR3 totals 16 residues. Trimming pared 4 bases from V and 8 bases from J, leaving 22 bases between. CDR3 sequence (DNA): TGTGCCAGCAGCACCGGAGGGACAGCCGTTCCCGATGAGCAGTTCTTC. Protein: CASSTGGTAVPDEQFF.

The chain employs TRBV7-9 and TRBJ2-5; possibly TRBD2 for D (5 bases). V lost 3 bases and J lost 4, with 6 bases in between. The CDR3 runs to 12 residues. CDR1 and CDR2 from the germline V gene are SEHNR and FQNEAQ (reference sequence). Here the CDR3 DNA reads TGTGCCAGCAGCTTTAGCGCAGAGACCCAGTACTTC. It yields the protein CASSFSAETQYF.

The chain carries TRBV20-1 and TRBJ2-7; TRBD2 is a possible D gene (6 bases). Trimming stripped 7 bases from V and 4 bases from J, with 11 bases between. The CDR3 contains 11 residues. Germline CDR1 DFQATT, CDR2 SNEGSKA (reference sequence). The CDR3 loop reads CSVGRSYEQYF. The CDR3 DNA sequence: TGCAGTGTTGGGAGGTCGTACGAGCAGTACTTC.

The chain joins TRBV19 to TRBJ2-5, with 12 bases fitting TRBD2. The J call may be faulty, since TRBJ2-7 better matches the DNA end. The CDR3 covers 16 residues. Germline V gene lookup returns CDR1 LNHDA and CDR2 SQIVND (reference sequence). The CDR3 nucleotides are TGTGCCAGTAGTACCGAAACTAGCGGGAGGTGGTACGAGCAGTACTTC. The encoded protein is CASSTETSGRWYEQYF.

This clone was seen only once. The chain employs TRBV6-5 and TRBJ1-1, with D hard to call. The length of the CDR3 is 13 residues. Trimming left V 5 bases short and J 4 bases short, with 11 bases between. In germline, CDR1 is MNHEY, CDR2 SVGAGI. The CDR3 spells CASSVSGSTEAFF. CDR3 nucleotide sequence: TGTGCCAGCAGTGTATCCGGGAGCACTGAAGCTTTCTTT.

This clone was observed once. This chain connects TRBV7-6 to TRBJ1-2; 8 bases align to TRBD1. Germline V gives CDR1 SGHVS, CDR2 FNYEAQ. Losses at the gene ends were 2 bases for V and 10 bases for J; bases not matched to a gene: 12. The CDR3 totals 15 residues. The CDR3 DNA reads TGTGCCAGCAGCTTAAATCCCGGACAGGGCGCCTACTACACCTTC. Amino acid sequence: CASSLNPGQGAYYTF. Based on the CDR3 plus reference TRBV7-6 and TRBJ1-2, the full variable domain is GAGVSQSPRYKVTKRGQDVALRCDPISGHVSLYWYRQALGQGPEFLTYFNYEAQQDKSGLPNDRFSAERPEGSISTLTIQRTEQRDSAMYRCASSLNPGQGAYYTFGSGTRLTVV.

V and J are TRBV5-1 and TRBJ1-5; tentative D call: TRBD1 (5 bases). Germline V gene sequence: CDR1 SGHRS, CDR2 YFSETQ. The CDR3 length is 13 residues. The V and J ends lost 10 bases and 2 bases respectively, with 13 bases between them. Here the CDR3 reads CARGGYGNQPQHF. The CDR3 nucleotides read TGCGCCCGGGGGGGATATGGCAATCAGCCCCAGCATTTT. Using reference TRBV5-1 and TRBJ1-5 for the parts outside the CDR3, the full variable domain is KAGVTQTPRYLIKTRGQQVTLSCSPISGHRSVSWYQQTPGQGLQFLFEYFSETQRNKGNFPGRFSGRQFSNSRSEMNVSTLELGDSALYLCARGGYGNQPQHFGDGTRLSIL.

V and J are TRBV5-6 and TRBJ1-3, with D hard to call. V shed 4 bases and J shed 3 bases, with 11 bases lying between them. This CDR3 is 14 amino acids long. Germline CDR1 reads SGHDT; CDR2 reads YYEEEE. The CDR3 DNA sequence: TGTGCCAGCAGCCGGTCCCCAAGTGGAAACACCATATATTTT. It yields the protein CASSRSPSGNTIYF.

The chain uses TRBV14 and TRBJ1-6; 9 bases align to TRBD1. This CDR3 spans 15 amino acids. Looked up from germline, CDR1 is SGHDN and CDR2 is FVKESK. The V and J ends lost 4 bases and 10 bases, in that order; junction bases with no gene match: 8. DNA for the CDR3: TGTGCCAGCAGCCCTTCGGGACAGGGCCGGTCACCCCTCCACTTT. Protein product: CASSPSGQGRSPLHF.

This chain links TRBV7-2 with TRBJ2-7; D remains ambiguous. Germline V gene lookup returns CDR1 SGHTA and CDR2 FQGNSA. The CDR3 contains 12 residues. V was shortened by 4 bases and J by 0 bases, with 4 bases between the two germline ends. CDR3 sequence (DNA): TGTGCCAGCAGCTCCCTCTCCTACGAGCAGTACTTC. As protein: CASSSLSYEQYF. The full variable domain, rest sourced from reference TRBV7-2 and TRBJ2-7, is GAGVSQSPSNKVTEKGKDVELRCDPISGHTALYWYRQSLGQGLEFLIYFQGNSAPDKSGLPSDRFSAERTGGSVSTLTIQRTQQEDSAVYLCASSSLSYEQYFGPGTRLTVT.

This sequence joins TRBV7-3 and TRBJ2-2; 15 bases agree with TRBD2. Looked up from germline, CDR1 is SGHTA and CDR2 is FQGTGA. There are 15 residues in the CDR3. Unmatched junction bases numbered 3, after V lost 5 bases and J lost 8 bases. CDR3 sequence (DNA): TGTGCCAGCAGCCCCGGGACTAGCGGGAGGGGGGAGCTGTTTTTT. Amino acid sequence: CASSPGTSGRGELFF.

The chain combines TRBV27 with TRBJ2-7; TRBD2 matches at 13 bases. Per germline, CDR1 MNHEY and CDR2 SMNVEV (reference sequence). The CDR3 is 16 residues long. V dropped 4 bases and J dropped 2; count of bases not matched to a gene: 5. The CDR3 DNA follows: TGTGCCAGCAGTTCCTATACTAGCGGGAGGGCCTACGAGCAGTACTTC. Amino acid sequence: CASSSYTSGRAYEQYF.

V and J are TRBV15 and TRBJ2-5; maybe TRBD1 (5 bases). The DNA end is more similar to TRBJ2-7, so the J call may be wrong. The CDR3 length is 14 residues. Germline-derived CDR1 and CDR2 are LNHNV and YYDKDF (reference sequence). DNA of the CDR3: TGTGCCACCAGCAGAGAACAGGCTTCCTACGAGCAGTACTTC. The encoded protein is CATSREQASYEQYF.

The chain uses TRBV6-5 and TRBJ1-5; tentatively, D is TRBD1 (5 bases). This CDR3 is 13 amino acids long. Germline CDR1 MNHEY, CDR2 SVGAGI. V was shortened by 6 bases and J by 5 bases, with 11 bases between the two germline ends. CDR3 amino acids: CASSPGGYQPQHF. The CDR3 DNA reads TGTGCCAGCAGCCCGGGGGGGTATCAGCCCCAGCATTTT.

V gene TRBV6-1 combines with J gene TRBJ2-7; 9 bases fit TRBD1. After removal of 2 bases from V and 4 bases from J, the junction contained 6 bases not matched to a gene. Germline V gene lookup returns CDR1 MNHNS and CDR2 SASEGT. This CDR3 spans 15 amino acids. For the CDR3, the DNA is TGTGCCAGCAGTGAAAAGGGACAGGGCCAATACGAGCAGTACTTC. This codes for CASSEKGQGQYEQYF.

The rearrangement joins TRBV2 to TRBJ2-4; TRBD2 aligns across 9 bases. The ends lost 11 bases at V and 5 bases at J; junction bases unmatched: 13. The CDR3 sequence is 15 residues long. The germline V gene has CDR1 SNHLY and CDR2 FYNNEI. DNA for the CDR3: TGTGCCTCCAAGGCAGAAGCGGGGGGTGAAAACATTCAGTACTTC. Protein sequence: CASKAEAGGENIQYF.

The rearrangement joins TRBV2 to TRBJ2-2; D may be TRBD1 (6 bases). Germline V gene lookup returns CDR1 SNHLY and CDR2 FYNNEI. V shed 6 bases and J shed 1 base, with 15 bases lying between them. The CDR3 extends over 16 amino acids. CDR3 nucleotides: TGTGCCAGCAGCCCCAGGGGCAGCTTGAACACCGGGGAGCTGTTTTTT. It is translated as CASSPRGSLNTGELFF.

V is TRBV7-9 and J is TRBJ2-5; D gene uncertain. The CDR3 is made up of 11 amino acids. With 5 bases removed from V and 1 base from J, the gap between germline ends came to 2 bases. Per germline, CDR1 SEHNR and CDR2 FQNEAQ (reference sequence). This chain's CDR3 is CASSRQETQYF. CDR3 bases: TGTGCCAGCAGCCGCCAAGAGACCCAGTACTTC.

This chain joins TRBV7-9 and TRBJ2-5, with TRBD1 as a possible D gene (6 bases). V lost 5 bases and J lost 3, with 10 bases in between. From germline, CDR1 is SEHNR and CDR2 FQNEAQ (reference sequence). The CDR3 length is 13 residues. DNA for the CDR3: TGTGCCAGCAGCCAATACAGGGAAGAGACCCAGTACTTC. This translates into CASSQYREETQYF.

This chain uses TRBV5-4 with TRBJ1-2, with TRBD1 as a possible D gene (5 bases). The CDR3 loop spans 14 amino acids. Germline V gene data show CDR1 as SGHNT and CDR2 as YYREEE (reference sequence). Trimming removed 4 bases at V and 4 bases at J, with 14 bases between. The CDR3 DNA follows: TGTGCCAGCAGCCAAAAAACAGGCCTCTATGGCTACACCTTC. This encodes CASSQKTGLYGYTF.

This sequence joins TRBV5-3 and TRBJ2-7, with unresolved D. TRBV5-3 is noted as an ORF with a role that remains uncertain. Trimming removed 4 bases from V and 9 bases from J, with 11 bases in between. The CDR3 has 11 amino acids. CDR3 protein: CARSRPPRQYF. The CDR3 nucleotides are TGTGCCAGAAGCCGCCCGCCGAGGCAGTACTTC.